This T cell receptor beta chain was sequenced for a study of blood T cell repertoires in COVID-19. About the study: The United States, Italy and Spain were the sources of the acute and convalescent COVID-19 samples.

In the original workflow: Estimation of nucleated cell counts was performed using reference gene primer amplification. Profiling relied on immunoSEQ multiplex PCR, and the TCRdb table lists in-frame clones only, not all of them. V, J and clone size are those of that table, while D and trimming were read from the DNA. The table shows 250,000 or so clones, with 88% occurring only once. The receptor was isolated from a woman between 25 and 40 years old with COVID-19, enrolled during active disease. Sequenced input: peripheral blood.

CDR3 DNA sequence: TGTGCCAGCAGTTCCCCTGGGCGATTTGGGTACGAGCAGTACTTC. Its protein product is CASSSPGRFGYEQYF. The chain carries TRBV28 and TRBJ2-7; D call uncertain. The V gene's germline CDR1 is MDHEN and CDR2 SYDVKM. Trimming pared 4 bases from V and 4 bases from J, leaving 17 bases between. CDR3 size: 15 residues. Combining the CDR3 with reference TRBV28 and TRBJ2-7 gives the whole variable domain DVKVTQSSRYLVKRTGEKVFLECVQDMDHENMFWYRQDPGLGLRLIYFSYDVKMKEKGDIPEGYSVSREKKERFSLILESASTNQTSMYLCASSSPGRFGYEQYFGPGTRLTVT.